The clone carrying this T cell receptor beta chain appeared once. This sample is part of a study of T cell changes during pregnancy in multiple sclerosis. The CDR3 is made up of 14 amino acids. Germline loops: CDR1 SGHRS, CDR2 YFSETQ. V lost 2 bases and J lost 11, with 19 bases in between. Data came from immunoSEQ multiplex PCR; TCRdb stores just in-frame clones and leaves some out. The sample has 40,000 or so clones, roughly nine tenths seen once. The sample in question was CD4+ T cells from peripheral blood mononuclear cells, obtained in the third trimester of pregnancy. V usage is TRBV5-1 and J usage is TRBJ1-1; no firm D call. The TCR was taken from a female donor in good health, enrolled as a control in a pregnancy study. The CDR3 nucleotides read TGCGCCAGCAGCTTCACCGCGGCCAACCGGGAGGCTTTCTTT. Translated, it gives CASSFTAANREAFF.